What follows are 12 T cell receptor beta chains derived from one specimen sequenced in a study of blood T cell repertoires in COVID-19 (TCRdb year 2020). Library prep was done by the immunoSEQ multiplex PCR assay. TCRdb stores this immuneACCESS table with in-frame sequences only. Part of the clones is absent; in the studies checked, under half of the shortfall reflects unresolved V genes, and no reason is known for the rest. The sample table contains roughly 210,000 clones; only one count was recorded for more than 75% of them. The ten most abundant clones make up 7.2% of the sample. Material for sequencing was PBMCs or T cells enriched from blood (not recorded which). All receptors derive from a man younger than 45 in a cohort exposed to, infected with or recovered from COVID-19 (not recorded which).

This chain connects TRBV28 to TRBJ2-1, with 8 nucleotides matching TRBD1. Germline loops: CDR1 MDHEN, CDR2 SYDVKM. The CDR3 sequence is 17 residues long. Trimming cost V 0 bases and J 2 bases; bases outside gene matches: 6. This CDR3 is CASSLWTSQGAYNEQFF. CDR3 DNA: TGTGCCAGCAGTTTATGGACCTCACAGGGGGCCTACAATGAGCAGTTCTTC.

This chain links TRBV2 with TRBJ1-4; D uncertain. Germline CDR1 reads SNHLY; CDR2 reads FYNNEI. V dropped 3 bases and J dropped 0 bases, with 5 bases sitting between them. This CDR3 region has 14 residues. The CDR3, as DNA: TGTGCCAGCAGTGACTCTACAACTAATGAAAAACTGTTTTTT. It yields the protein CASSDSTTNEKLFF.

The rearrangement links TRBV19 to TRBJ1-4; 7 bases are a match to TRBD1. The CDR3 extends over 17 amino acids. Germline V gene sequence: CDR1 LNHDA, CDR2 SQIVND (reference sequence). Unmatched junction bases numbered 10, after V lost 1 base and J lost 5 bases. The CDR3 here is CASSIGQGGPPNEKLFF. The CDR3 region has the DNA TGTGCCAGTAGTATAGGCCAGGGGGGCCCGCCCAATGAAAAACTGTTTTTT.

This clone occurred a few times. CDR3 in DNA: TGCGCCAGCAGCGTTACCGGACAGGGAGGAAACTACGAGCAGTACTTC. Translation: CASSVTGQGGNYEQYF. The V and J genes are TRBV4-1 and TRBJ2-7, with 8 bases that match TRBD1. The CDR3 length is 16 residues. V was pared by 5 bases and J by 3 bases, with 12 bases of the junction left unmatched. Germline V gives CDR1 MGHRA, CDR2 YSYEKL.

This chain uses TRBV24-1 with TRBJ2-3; 10 bases are shared with TRBD1. Germline CDR1 KGHDR, CDR2 SFDVKD. Trimming cost V 7 bases and J 0 bases; bases outside gene matches: 3. This CDR3 is 15 amino acids long. The DNA for the CDR3 is TGTGCCACCAGACAGGGACAGGGGAGCACAGATACGCAGTATTTT. It codes for CATRQGQGSTDTQYF.

The chain carries TRBV29-1 and TRBJ1-2, with TRBD1 identical over 10 bases. Trimming took 5 bases from V and 2 from J; bases not matched to a gene: 2. The germline V gene encodes CDR1 SQVTM and CDR2 ANQGSEA. The CDR3 has 13 amino acids. CDR3 amino acids: CSVMGQGNYGYTF. DNA for the CDR3: TGCAGCGTTATGGGACAGGGGAACTATGGCTACACCTTC.

The CDR3 protein is CATSGNRVNYGYTF. The CDR3 nucleotides are TGTGCCACCAGCGGGAACAGGGTAAACTATGGCTACACCTTC. The rearrangement uses TRBV15 and TRBJ1-2, with D possibly TRBD1 on 6 matching bases. Germline V gene data show CDR1 as LNHNV and CDR2 as YYDKDF (reference sequence). The CDR3 has 14 amino acids. The V end was cut by 5 bases, the J end by 2 bases, with 12 bases between.

This clone was recorded only once. This chain connects TRBV28 to TRBJ1-1; no clear D. Trimming took off 5 bases at V and 6 bases at J, with 10 bases between the two ends. In germline, CDR1 is MDHEN, CDR2 SYDVKM. CDR3 length equals 12 residues. The CDR3 reads CASSPPESEAFF. The DNA for the CDR3 is TGTGCCAGCAGTCCCCCCGAGTCTGAAGCTTTCTTT. Full variable domain (missing parts from reference TRBV28 and TRBJ1-1): DVKVTQSSRYLVKRTGEKVFLECVQDMDHENMFWYRQDPGLGLRLIYFSYDVKMKEKGDIPEGYSVSREKKERFSLILESASTNQTSMYLCASSPPESEAFFGQGTRLTVV.

The chain carries TRBV29-1 and TRBJ2-7; D gene ambiguous. Trimming left V 7 bases short and J 3 bases short, with 7 bases between. This CDR3 has 10 amino acids. From germline, CDR1 is SQVTM and CDR2 ANQGSEA. The DNA of the CDR3 is TGCAGCGCCAGCGACTACGAGCAGTACTTC. Amino acids: CSASDYEQYF.

The chain employs TRBV7-6 and TRBJ2-3, with 7 bases lining up with TRBD2. CDR1 and CDR2 (germline): SGHVS, FNYEAQ. The CDR3 extends over 15 amino acids. The V gene end was trimmed by 1 base and the J gene end by 6 bases; junction bases not matched to a gene: 7. The CDR3 region is CASSLGGGSGDTQYF. CDR3 nucleotides: TGTGCCAGCAGCTTAGGTGGCGGGAGCGGCGATACGCAGTATTTT.

V and J are TRBV7-2 and TRBJ2-3; 8 nucleotides align to TRBD1. The trim removed 5 bases at V and 2 bases at J, leaving 6 bases unmatched. CDR3 length: 15 residues. Germline values: CDR1 SGHTA, CDR2 FQGNSA. CDR3 amino acids: CASSIGQGNTDTQYF. The DNA of the CDR3 is TGTGCCAGCAGCATAGGACAGGGTAACACAGATACGCAGTATTTT.

This clone was observed a few times. The V and J genes are TRBV15 and TRBJ1-6; D not certain. Looked up from germline, CDR1 is LNHNV and CDR2 is YYDKDF (reference sequence). The CDR3 is 13 residues long. Trimming shortened V by 3 bases and J by 6 bases, and 6 bases separated the two germline ends. This CDR3 reads CATSRQSNSPLHF. In DNA form, the CDR3 reads TGTGCCACCAGCAGGCAGTCTAATTCACCCCTCCACTTT. Combining the CDR3 with reference TRBV15 and TRBJ1-6 gives the whole variable domain DAMVIQNPRYQVTQFGKPVTLSCSQTLNHNVMYWYQQKSSQAPKLLFHYYDKDFNNEADTPDNFQSRRPNTSFCFLDIRSPGLGDTAMYLCATSRQSNSPLHFGNGTRLTVT.